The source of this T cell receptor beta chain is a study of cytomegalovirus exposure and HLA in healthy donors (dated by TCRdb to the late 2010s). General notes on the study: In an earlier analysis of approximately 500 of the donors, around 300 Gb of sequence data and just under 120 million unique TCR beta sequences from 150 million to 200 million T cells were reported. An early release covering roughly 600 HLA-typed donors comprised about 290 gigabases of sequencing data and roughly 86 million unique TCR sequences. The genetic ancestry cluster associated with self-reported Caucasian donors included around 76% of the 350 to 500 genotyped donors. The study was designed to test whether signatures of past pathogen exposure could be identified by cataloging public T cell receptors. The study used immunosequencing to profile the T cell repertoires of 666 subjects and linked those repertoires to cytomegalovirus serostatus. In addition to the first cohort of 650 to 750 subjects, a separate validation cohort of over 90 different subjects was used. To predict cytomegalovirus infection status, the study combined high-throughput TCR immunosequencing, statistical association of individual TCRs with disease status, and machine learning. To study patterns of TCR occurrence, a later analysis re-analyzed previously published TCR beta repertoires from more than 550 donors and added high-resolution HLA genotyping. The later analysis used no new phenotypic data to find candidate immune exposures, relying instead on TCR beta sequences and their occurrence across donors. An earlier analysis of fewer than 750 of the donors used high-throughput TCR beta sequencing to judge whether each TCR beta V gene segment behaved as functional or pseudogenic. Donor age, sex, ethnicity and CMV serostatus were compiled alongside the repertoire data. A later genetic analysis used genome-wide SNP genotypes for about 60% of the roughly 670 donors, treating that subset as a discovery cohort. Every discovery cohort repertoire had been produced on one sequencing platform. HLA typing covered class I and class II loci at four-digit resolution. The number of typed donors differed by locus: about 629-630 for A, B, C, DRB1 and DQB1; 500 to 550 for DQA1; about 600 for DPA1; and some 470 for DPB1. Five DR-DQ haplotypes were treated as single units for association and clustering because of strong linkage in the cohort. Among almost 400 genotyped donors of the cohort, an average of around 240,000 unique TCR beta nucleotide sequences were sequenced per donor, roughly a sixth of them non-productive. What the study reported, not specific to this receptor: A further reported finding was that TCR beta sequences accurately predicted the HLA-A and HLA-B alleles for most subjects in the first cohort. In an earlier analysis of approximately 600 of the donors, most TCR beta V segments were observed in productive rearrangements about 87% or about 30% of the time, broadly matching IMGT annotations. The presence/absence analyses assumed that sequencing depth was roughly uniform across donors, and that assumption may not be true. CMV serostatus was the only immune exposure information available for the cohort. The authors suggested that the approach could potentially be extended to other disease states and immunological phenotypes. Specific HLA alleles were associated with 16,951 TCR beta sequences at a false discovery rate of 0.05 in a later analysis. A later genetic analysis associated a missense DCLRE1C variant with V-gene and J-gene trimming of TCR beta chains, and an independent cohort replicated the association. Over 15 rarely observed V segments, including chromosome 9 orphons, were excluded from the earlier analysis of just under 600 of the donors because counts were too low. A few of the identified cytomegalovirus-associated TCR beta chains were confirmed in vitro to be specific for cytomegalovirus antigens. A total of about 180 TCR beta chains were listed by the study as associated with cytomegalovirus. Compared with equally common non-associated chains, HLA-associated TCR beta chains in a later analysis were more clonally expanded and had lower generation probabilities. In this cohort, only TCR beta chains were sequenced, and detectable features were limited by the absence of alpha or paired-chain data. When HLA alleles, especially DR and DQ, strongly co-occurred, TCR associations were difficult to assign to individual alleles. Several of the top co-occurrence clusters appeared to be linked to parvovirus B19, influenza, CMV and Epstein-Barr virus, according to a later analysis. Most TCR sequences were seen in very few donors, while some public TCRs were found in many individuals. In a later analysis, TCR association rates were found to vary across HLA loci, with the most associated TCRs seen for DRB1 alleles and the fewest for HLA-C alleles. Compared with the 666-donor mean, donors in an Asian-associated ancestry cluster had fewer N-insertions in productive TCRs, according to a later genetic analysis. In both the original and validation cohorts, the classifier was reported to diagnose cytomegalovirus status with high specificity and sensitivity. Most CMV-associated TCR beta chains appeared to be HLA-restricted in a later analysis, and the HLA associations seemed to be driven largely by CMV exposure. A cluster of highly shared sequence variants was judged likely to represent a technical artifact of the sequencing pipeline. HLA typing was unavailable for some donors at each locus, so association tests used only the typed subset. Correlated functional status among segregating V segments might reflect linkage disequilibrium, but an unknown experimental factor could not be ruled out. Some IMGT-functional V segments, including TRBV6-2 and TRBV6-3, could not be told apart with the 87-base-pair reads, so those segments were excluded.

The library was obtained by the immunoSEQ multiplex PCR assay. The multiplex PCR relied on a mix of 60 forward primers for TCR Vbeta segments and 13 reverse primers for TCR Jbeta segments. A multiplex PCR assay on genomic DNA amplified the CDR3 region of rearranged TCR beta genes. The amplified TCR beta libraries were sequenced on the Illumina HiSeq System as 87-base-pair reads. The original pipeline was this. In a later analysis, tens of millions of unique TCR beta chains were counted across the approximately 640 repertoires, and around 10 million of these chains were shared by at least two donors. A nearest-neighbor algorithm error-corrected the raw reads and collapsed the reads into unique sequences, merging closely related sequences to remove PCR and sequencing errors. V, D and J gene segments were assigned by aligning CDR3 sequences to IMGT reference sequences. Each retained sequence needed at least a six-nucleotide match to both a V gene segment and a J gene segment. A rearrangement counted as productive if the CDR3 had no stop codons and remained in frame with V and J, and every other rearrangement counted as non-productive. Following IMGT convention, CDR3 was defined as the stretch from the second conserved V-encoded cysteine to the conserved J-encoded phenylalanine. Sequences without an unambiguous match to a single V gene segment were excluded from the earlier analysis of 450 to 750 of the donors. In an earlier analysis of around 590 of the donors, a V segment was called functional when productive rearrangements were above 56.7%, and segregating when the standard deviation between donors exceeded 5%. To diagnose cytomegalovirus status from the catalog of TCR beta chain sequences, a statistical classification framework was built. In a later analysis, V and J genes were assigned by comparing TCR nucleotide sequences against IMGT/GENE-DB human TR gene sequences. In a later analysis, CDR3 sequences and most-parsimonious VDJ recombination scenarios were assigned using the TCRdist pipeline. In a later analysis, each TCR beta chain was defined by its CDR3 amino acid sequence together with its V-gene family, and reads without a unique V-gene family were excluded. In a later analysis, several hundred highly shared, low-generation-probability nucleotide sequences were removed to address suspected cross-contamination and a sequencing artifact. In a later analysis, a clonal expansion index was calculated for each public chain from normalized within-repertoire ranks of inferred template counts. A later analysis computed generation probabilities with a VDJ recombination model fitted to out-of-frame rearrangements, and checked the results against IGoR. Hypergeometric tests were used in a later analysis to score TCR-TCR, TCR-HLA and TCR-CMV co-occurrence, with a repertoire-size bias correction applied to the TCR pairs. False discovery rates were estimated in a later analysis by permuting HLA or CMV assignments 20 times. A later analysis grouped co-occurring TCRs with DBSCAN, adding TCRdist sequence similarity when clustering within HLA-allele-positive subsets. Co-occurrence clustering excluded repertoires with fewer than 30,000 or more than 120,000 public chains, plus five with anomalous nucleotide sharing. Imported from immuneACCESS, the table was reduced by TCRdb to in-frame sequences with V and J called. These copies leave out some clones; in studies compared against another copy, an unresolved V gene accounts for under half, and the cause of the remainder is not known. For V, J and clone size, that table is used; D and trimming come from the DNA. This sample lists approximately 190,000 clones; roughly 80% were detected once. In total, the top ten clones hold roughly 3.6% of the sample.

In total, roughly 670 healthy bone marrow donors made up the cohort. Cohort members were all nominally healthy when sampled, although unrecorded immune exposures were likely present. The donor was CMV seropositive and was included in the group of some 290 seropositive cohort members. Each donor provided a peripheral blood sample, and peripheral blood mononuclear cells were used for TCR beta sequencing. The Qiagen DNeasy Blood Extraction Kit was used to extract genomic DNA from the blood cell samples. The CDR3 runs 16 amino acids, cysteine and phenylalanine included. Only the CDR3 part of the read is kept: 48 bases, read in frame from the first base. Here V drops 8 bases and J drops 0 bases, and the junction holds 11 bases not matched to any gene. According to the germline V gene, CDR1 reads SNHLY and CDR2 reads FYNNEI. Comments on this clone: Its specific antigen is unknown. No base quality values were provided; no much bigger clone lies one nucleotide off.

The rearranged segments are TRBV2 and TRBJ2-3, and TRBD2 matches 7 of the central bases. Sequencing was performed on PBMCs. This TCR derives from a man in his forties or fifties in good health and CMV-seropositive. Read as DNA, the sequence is TGTGCCAGCCCCCCCCCTAGCGGAGGAAGCACAGATACGCAGTATTTT. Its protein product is CASPPPSGGSTDTQYF.